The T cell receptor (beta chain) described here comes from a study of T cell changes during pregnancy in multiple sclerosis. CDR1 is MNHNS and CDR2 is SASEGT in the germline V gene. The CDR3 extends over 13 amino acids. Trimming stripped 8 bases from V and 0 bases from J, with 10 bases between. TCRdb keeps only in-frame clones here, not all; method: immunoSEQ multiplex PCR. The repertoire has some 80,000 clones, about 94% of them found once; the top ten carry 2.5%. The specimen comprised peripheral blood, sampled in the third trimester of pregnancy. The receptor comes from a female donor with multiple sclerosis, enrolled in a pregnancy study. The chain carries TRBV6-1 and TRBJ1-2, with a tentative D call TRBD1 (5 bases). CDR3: CASLRGPNYGYTF. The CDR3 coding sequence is TGTGCCAGCCTTAGGGGTCCTAACTATGGCTACACCTTC.